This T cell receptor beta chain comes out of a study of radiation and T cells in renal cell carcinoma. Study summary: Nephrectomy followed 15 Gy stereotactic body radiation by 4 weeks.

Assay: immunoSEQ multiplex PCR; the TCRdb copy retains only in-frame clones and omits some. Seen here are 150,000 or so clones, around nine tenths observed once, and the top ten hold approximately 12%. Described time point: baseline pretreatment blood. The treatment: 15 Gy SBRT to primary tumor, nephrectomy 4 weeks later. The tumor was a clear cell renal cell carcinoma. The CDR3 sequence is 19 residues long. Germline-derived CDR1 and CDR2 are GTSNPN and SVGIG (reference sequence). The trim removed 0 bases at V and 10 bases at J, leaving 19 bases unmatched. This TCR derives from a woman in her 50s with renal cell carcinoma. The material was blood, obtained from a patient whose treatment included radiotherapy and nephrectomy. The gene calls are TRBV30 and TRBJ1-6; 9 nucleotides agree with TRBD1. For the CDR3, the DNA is TGTGCCTGGAGTGTTACGAGATATTTCCGGGACAGGGAGGAATCACCCCTCCACTTT. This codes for CAWSVTRYFRDREESPLHF.